Listed below are T cell receptor beta chains from one sample, sequenced in a study of blood T cell repertoires in COVID-19. Repertoires were generated with immunoSEQ multiplex PCR, while TCRdb's copy carries only in-frame clones and drops some. The profile covers 95,000 to 100,000 clones, with 85% appearing a single time and around 2% taken by the ten largest. Sequenced: peripheral blood. The source is a woman in her sixties or seventies with active or convalescent COVID-19. Each CDR3 is given with its conserved first and last residue. Fields, in order: CDR3 DNA, CDR3 protein, J gene, D gene, V gene, clone size. A D gene is named only where the DNA matches it firmly. A row's size may be missing; if present it is once, few, many or a size class.

TGTGCCAGCAGCCTAGGGGCACCTCAAGAGACCCAGTACTTC CASSLGAPQETQYF TRBJ2-5 . TRBV21-1 .
TGTGCCAGCAGCTTAGGTTCCGCCCTCGGGAAGCAGTTCTTC CASSLGSALGKQFF TRBJ2-1 . TRBV11-2 .
TGTGCCAGCAGCCTAACTAGCGGGAGGGCAGATACGCAGTATTTT CASSLTSGRADTQYF TRBJ2-3 TRBD2 TRBV5-4 .
TGTGCCAGCACCGAAGGCGACAGGGCGGAAAGCTATGGCTACACCTTC CASTEGDRAESYGYTF TRBJ1-2 TRBD1 TRBV2 .
TGTGCCATCGGTGGGGAGGGCCCCTACACTGAAGCTTTCTTT CAIGGEGPYTEAFF TRBJ1-1 . TRBV10-3 .
TGTGCCTGGAGTGTTGGCCGTCCCTACGAGCAGTACTTC CAWSVGRPYEQYF TRBJ2-7 . TRBV30 .
TGTGCTAGTGGCAGAAGTACAGGGGCCGGTATGGACACTGAAGCTTTCTTT CASGRSTGAGMDTEAFF TRBJ1-1 TRBD1 TRBV12-5 .
TGTGCCAGTAGGACCACTAGGGGGTCGGGTGATGAAGCTTTCTTT CASRTTRGSGDEAFF TRBJ1-1 . TRBV19 .
TGTGCCACGCGGGAGGTAGGAACTAATTCACCCCTCCACTTT CATREVGTNSPLHF TRBJ1-6 . TRBV10-3 .
TGTGCCAGCAACATAAGGACGACAGGGTTCAGTCAGCCCCAGCATTTT CASNIRTTGFSQPQHF TRBJ1-5 TRBD1 TRBV28 .
TGTGCCAGCAGCATCAGAGGCGGACAGGGGGACACCGAGCAGTACTTC CASSIRGGQGDTEQYF TRBJ2-7 TRBD1 TRBV7-2 .
TGTGCCAGCAGGGGAAACAGACAGGGAAATAATGAAAAACTGTTTTTT CASRGNRQGNNEKLFF TRBJ1-4 TRBD1 TRBV27 .
TGCGCCAGCAGCCAAGATACGGGACAGGGAGGAAATGAGCAGTTCTTC CASSQDTGQGGNEQFF TRBJ2-1 TRBD1 TRBV4-3 few
TGTGCCAGCAGTGAAGCGGGAGGGGGACGTGGCTACACCTTC CASSEAGGGRGYTF TRBJ1-2 . TRBV6-1 .
TGTGCCTGGAGTGAGGGGTATGGCTACACCTTC CAWSEGYGYTF TRBJ1-2 . TRBV30 .
TGTGCCATCAGTGCCTACACTAGCGGGGATCTCAATGAGCAGTTCTTC CAISAYTSGDLNEQFF TRBJ2-1 TRBD2 TRBV10-3 .
TGTGCCGTAGCAGGGGCGAACACCGGGGAGCTGTTTTTT CAVAGANTGELFF TRBJ2-2 . TRBV7-7 once
TGCGCCAGCAGCTTGTCAGGGGGGACCACCGATTCACCCCTCCACTTT CASSLSGGTTDSPLHF TRBJ1-6 TRBD1 TRBV5-1 .
TGTGCCAGCAGCTTATTTCAGGGAGGGGATTCACCCCTCCACTTT CASSLFQGGDSPLHF TRBJ1-6 . TRBV7-3 .
TGTGCCTGGAGTCTACAGGAGAATCAGCCCCAGCATTTT CAWSLQENQPQHF TRBJ1-5 . TRBV30 .
TGTGCCAGCAGCTTTGACAATTTCTATGGCTACACCTTC CASSFDNFYGYTF TRBJ1-2 . TRBV11-2 .
TGCGCCAGCAGCTTTGGACTAGACAATGAGCAGTTCTTC CASSFGLDNEQFF TRBJ2-1 TRBD2 TRBV10-1 .
TGTGCCAGTAGCGAGACAGGGATGGTCTCTGGAAACACCATATATTTT CASSETGMVSGNTIYF TRBJ1-3 TRBD1 TRBV19 once
TGTGCCAGCAGCCAGGGACAGGGAGGAGGCTACACCTTC CASSQGQGGGYTF TRBJ1-2 TRBD1 TRBV7-2 .
TGTGCCAGCAGCAAAAAGGGGTTAAGACAGGGACGGTATGGCTACACCTTC CASSKKGLRQGRYGYTF TRBJ1-2 . TRBV21-1 .
TGTGCCAGCAGCCAGTGGACTACTAGCGGAAACGGGGACACAGATACGCAGTATTTT CASSQWTTSGNGDTDTQYF TRBJ2-3 TRBD2 TRBV3-1/TRBV3-2 .
TGTGCCAGCAGTGTAGCGGGGGGGTCGTCGATAGAGCAGTTCTTC CASSVAGGSSIEQFF TRBJ2-1 TRBD2 TRBV2 few
TGTGCCAGTAGTATCCCAGGGGGCGGTGAAAAACTGTTTTTT CASSIPGGGEKLFF TRBJ1-4 TRBD1 TRBV19 .
TGCGCCAGCAGCCACCTCCCACTAGCGGGGTCTGAGACCCAGTACTTC CASSHLPLAGSETQYF TRBJ2-5 TRBD2 TRBV4-1 .
TGTGCCACCAGTGATGCCACCAGGGGCACGGCCACTGAAGCTTTCTTT CATSDATRGTATEAFF TRBJ1-1 . TRBV24-1 .
TGTGCCAGCAGCCGAGGACAGGGGGCAGAGCCCCAGCATTTT CASSRGQGAEPQHF TRBJ1-5 TRBD1 TRBV5-8 once
TGCGCCAGCAGCTTGACCAAGACAGGGGGCTTACAAGAGACCCAGTACTTC CASSLTKTGGLQETQYF TRBJ2-5 TRBD1 TRBV5-1 .
TGCGCCAGCAGCCGACTAGCTACAGAGACCCAGTACTTC CASSRLATETQYF TRBJ2-5 TRBD2 TRBV4-1 .
TGTGCCAGCAGGACCACAGGGGGAGGTCAGCCCCAGCATTTT CASRTTGGGQPQHF TRBJ1-5 TRBD1 TRBV6-5 .
TGTGCCAGCAGTGAATTCCTATCATCATCTGGGGCCAACGTCCTGACTTTC CASSEFLSSSGANVLTF TRBJ2-6 . TRBV6-1 .
TGTGCCAGCACCGACTGGAGGGTTTCTGGGGCCAACGTCCTGACTTTC CASTDWRVSGANVLTF TRBJ2-6 . TRBV5-4 .